The rows below give T cell receptor beta chains drawn from one sample of a study of cytomegalovirus exposure and HLA in healthy donors. Using immunoSEQ multiplex PCR, the repertoire was profiled, and TCRdb retains in-frame clones only, with some absent. This table has about 150,000 clones, around 68% appearing once. The sample taken for sequencing was PBMCs. These receptors were taken from a young man in good health and CMV-seronegative. Both conserved end residues are part of each CDR3. The D gene is left open where the match is weak. Some rows mark clone size as missing; the rest say once, few, many or name a class of expanded clone.

size	D	J	V	CDR3	DNA
-	TRBD1	TRBJ2-5	TRBV9	CASSPGTGDQETQYF	TGTGCCAGCAGCCCGGGGACAGGCGACCAAGAGACCCAGTACTTC
few	-	TRBJ1-1	TRBV6-5	CASSQDIREAFF	TGTGCCAGCAGTCAGGACATTAGAGAAGCTTTCTTT
-	-	TRBJ1-5	TRBV6-1	CASTGGNQPQHF	TGTGCCAGCACGGGGGGCAATCAGCCCCAGCATTTT
-	-	TRBJ1-1	TRBV19	CASSIDIDGMNTEAFF	TGTGCCAGTAGTATAGATATTGACGGGATGAACACTGAAGCTTTCTTT
-	-	TRBJ1-5	TRBV28	CASSLSAPGDQPQHF	TGTGCCAGCAGTTTATCCGCCCCCGGGGATCAGCCCCAGCATTTT
-	TRBD1	TRBJ2-7	TRBV4-3	CASSQDSRTGGGEQYF	TGCGCCAGCAGCCAAGATTCGAGGACAGGGGGCGGCGAGCAGTACTTC
-	TRBD2	TRBJ2-7	TRBV30	CAWSVLGSGGYEQYF	TGTGCCTGGAGTGTACTAGGTAGCGGGGGGTACGAGCAGTACTTC
-	TRBD1	TRBJ1-4	TRBV15	CATSDRENEKLFF	TGTGCCACCTCAGACAGGGAGAATGAAAAACTGTTTTTT
-	-	TRBJ2-1	TRBV6-6	CASSRGSFYNEQFF	TGTGCCAGCAGTCGGGGTTCGTTTTACAATGAGCAGTTCTTC
-	-	TRBJ2-1	TRBV10-2	CASSEADPRNEQFF	TGCGCCAGCAGTGAAGCGGACCCCAGGAATGAGCAGTTCTTC
-	TRBD1	TRBJ2-7	TRBV28	CASRITTGSYEQYF	TGTGCCAGCAGGATAACGACAGGGTCGTACGAGCAGTACTTC
-	-	TRBJ1-1	TRBV5-6	CASSLSGIEVRNTEAFF	TGTGCCAGCAGCTTGAGCGGGATTGAAGTTCGGAACACTGAAGCTTTCTTT
-	TRBD2	TRBJ2-7	TRBV7-8	CASSLSIPGTSSAYEQYF	TGTGCCAGCAGCTTATCAATTCCCGGGACTAGCAGTGCCTACGAGCAGTACTTC
-	-	TRBJ2-7	TRBV9	CASSGTATKPEQYF	TGTGCCAGCAGCGGGACAGCCACAAAGCCCGAGCAGTACTTC
few	-	TRBJ1-1	TRBV19	CASSIKGRLEAFF	TGTGCCAGTAGTATAAAGGGGCGGTTAGAAGCTTTCTTT
-	-	TRBJ2-7	TRBV29-1	CSVATDSYEQYF	TGCAGCGTTGCGACAGACTCCTACGAGCAGTACTTC
once	-	TRBJ1-2	TRBV28	CASSLNRAAYGYTF	TGTGCCAGCAGTTTGAACAGGGCTGCCTATGGCTACACCTTC
few	TRBD1	TRBJ1-1	TRBV9	CASSVEGQGMNTEAFF	TGTGCCAGCAGCGTAGAAGGACAGGGCATGAACACTGAAGCTTTCTTT
-	TRBD1	TRBJ1-3	TRBV28	CASRAGTGSGNTIYF	TGTGCCAGCAGAGCCGGGACAGGGTCCGGAAACACCATATATTTT